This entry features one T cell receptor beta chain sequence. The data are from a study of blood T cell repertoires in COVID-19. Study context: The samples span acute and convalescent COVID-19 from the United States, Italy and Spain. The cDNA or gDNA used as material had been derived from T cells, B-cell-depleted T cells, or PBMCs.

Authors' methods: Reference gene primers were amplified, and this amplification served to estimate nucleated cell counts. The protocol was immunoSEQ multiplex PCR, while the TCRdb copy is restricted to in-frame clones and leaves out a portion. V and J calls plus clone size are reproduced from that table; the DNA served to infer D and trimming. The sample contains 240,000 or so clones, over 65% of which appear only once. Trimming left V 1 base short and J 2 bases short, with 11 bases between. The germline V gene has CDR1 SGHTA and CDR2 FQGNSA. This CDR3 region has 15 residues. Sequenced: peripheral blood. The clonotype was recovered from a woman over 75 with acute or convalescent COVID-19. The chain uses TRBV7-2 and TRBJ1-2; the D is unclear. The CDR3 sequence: CASSLVEDQNYGYTF. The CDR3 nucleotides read TGTGCCAGCAGCTTAGTGGAGGACCAAAACTATGGCTACACCTTC.